Detailed here is one TCR beta chain. These data belong to a study of blood T cell repertoires in COVID-19. Turning to the study itself: The samples span acute and convalescent COVID-19 from the United States, Italy and Spain.

Profiling relied on immunoSEQ multiplex PCR, and the TCRdb table lists in-frame clones only, not all of them. The sample carries some 400,000 clones, about 87% recorded once. The CDR3 covers 13 residues. Deletions cut 3 bases from V and 0 bases from J, with 6 bases between. The germline V gene encodes CDR1 SGHRS and CDR2 YFSETQ. The chain carries TRBV5-1 and TRBJ1-1; D is undetermined. The sequenced material came from PBMCs or T cells enriched from blood (not recorded which). This TCR was sampled from a man younger than 40 who had recovered from COVID-19. The CDR3 region is CASSSQVNTEAFF. CDR3 nucleotides: TGCGCCAGCAGCTCCCAGGTGAACACTGAAGCTTTCTTT.